This T cell receptor beta chain was sequenced during a study of blood T cell repertoires in COVID-19. Study summary: The United States, Italy and Spain provided the acute and convalescent COVID-19 samples. PBMCs, B-cell-depleted T cells, or T cells provided the cDNA or gDNA that made up the material.

This clone was found once. With V trimmed by 2 bases and J by 4 bases, 8 bases remained unmatched. Germline CDR1 GTSNPN, CDR2 SVGIG (reference sequence). The CDR3 has 17 amino acids. Original handling: Reference gene primer amplification in the assay estimated nucleated cell counts. Assay used: immunoSEQ multiplex PCR; TCRdb lists only in-frame clones, some missing. The DNA gave D and trimming, while V, J and clone size come from that table. The sample has about 90,000 clones, approximately 88% seen once. Sequencing used peripheral blood. This clonotype was sampled from a man aged 60-69 years with acute or convalescent COVID-19. The chain carries TRBV30 and TRBJ2-2; TRBD1 agrees at 12 bases. CDR3 residues: CAWSFLGTGGVTGELFF. CDR3 in DNA: TGTGCCTGGAGTTTCCTCGGGACAGGGGGCGTCACCGGGGAGCTGTTTTTT. Combining the CDR3 with reference TRBV30 and TRBJ2-2 gives the whole variable domain SQTIHQWPATLVQPVGSPLSLECTVEGTSNPNLYWYRQAAGRGLQLLFYSVGIGQISSEVPQNLSASRPQDRQFILSSKKLLLSDSGFYLCAWSFLGTGGVTGELFFGEGSRLTVL.